These 6 T cell receptor beta chains share one sample of origin, sequenced in a study of glioma-infiltrating T cells. Amplification of TCR alpha and beta CDR3 regions from RNA used iRepertoire nested multiplex PCR. In TCRdb, the multiplex PCR reads were re-called with MiXCR into one record per CDR3 protein. The data show around 390,000 distinct CDR3 sequences, 35% to 45% seen once. The source material was glioma tissue, nonneoplastic brain tissue, or PBMCs (not recorded which). These receptors came from a human donor with low-grade glioma or glioblastoma, undergoing nonglioma brain surgery, or in good health (not recorded which).

In the case of this clonotype: One junction end disagrees with the germline gene, perhaps due to a read error. V and J are TRBV20-1 and TRBJ2-1, with 7 bases matching TRBD2. This CDR3 comprises 14 residues. Germline V gene lookup returns CDR1 DFQATT and CDR2 SNEGSKA (reference sequence). This chain's CDR3 is CSATGGRSGNEQLF. Written as DNA, the CDR3 is TGCAGTGCCACAGGCGGGAGATCTGGTAATGAGCAGTTGTTC.

This clonotype was seen a single time. CDR3 in amino acids: CASSPWDREETQYF. The CDR3, as DNA: TGTGCCAGCAGCCCCTGGGACAGAGAAGAGACCCAGTACTTC. The gene calls are TRBV7-2 and TRBJ2-5, with TRBD1 matching 7 bases. V was clipped by 5 bases and J by 3 bases; unmatched bases: 6. This CDR3 is 14 amino acids long. The germline V gene has CDR1 SGHTA and CDR2 FQGNSA.

This clonotype appeared a few times. This chain joins TRBV28 and TRBJ2-3; 8 bases map to TRBD1. This CDR3 is built from 15 residues. V trimming: 3 bases; J trimming: 4 bases; junction bases outside the gene matches: 6. Germline values: CDR1 MDHEN, CDR2 SYDVKM. CDR3 amino acids: CASSLGTGLADTQYF. Written as DNA, the CDR3 is TGTGCCAGCAGTTTGGGGACAGGTTTAGCAGATACGCAGTATTTT. The full variable domain, completed using reference TRBV28 and TRBJ2-3, is DVKVTQSSRYLVKRTGEKVFLECVQDMDHENMFWYRQDPGLGLRLIYFSYDVKMKEKGDIPEGYSVSREKKERFSLILESASTNQTSMYLCASSLGTGLADTQYFGPGTRLTVL.

This clonotype was recorded at least ten times. This sequence joins TRBV12-3 or TRBV12-4 and TRBJ2-1; D perhaps matches TRBD2 (6 bases). Deletions cut 6 bases from V and 7 bases from J, with 19 bases between. There are 15 residues in the CDR3. CDR3 DNA sequence: TGTGCCAGCAGGCCCGAGGGGCGGGAAAGGAATGAGCAGTTCTTC. Its translation is CASRPEGRERNEQFF.

This clonotype was detected ten times or more. This chain links TRBV27 with TRBJ2-5; D remains ambiguous. The CDR3 contains 14 residues. Trimming took off 9 bases at V and 1 base at J, with 15 bases between the two ends. From germline, CDR1 is MNHEY and CDR2 SMNVEV (reference sequence). Here the CDR3 reads CASRPEVAQETQYF. CDR3 nucleotide sequence: TGTGCCAGTAGGCCAGAGGTCGCCCAAGAGACCCAGTACTTC.

The chain links TRBV7-9 to TRBJ1-4, with no clear D. The CDR3 is 14 amino acids. Germline loops: CDR1 SEHNR, CDR2 FQNEAQ (reference sequence). Trimming pared 5 bases from V and 5 bases from J, leaving 12 bases between. The CDR3 nucleotides read TGTGCCAGCAGCCGGGAGGGAGTCAATGAAAAACTGTTTTTT. It encodes CASSREGVNEKLFF.